The next 16 T cell receptor beta chains were all read from a single sample in a study of blood T cell repertoires in COVID-19. Measured with immunoSEQ multiplex PCR; TCRdb has only the in-frame clones, and not every one. The sample contains 40,000 to 55,000 clones, 84% of which appear only once. Material: peripheral blood. All receptors come from a human donor in a cohort sampled during active COVID-19.

The rearrangement uses TRBV29-1 and TRBJ2-1, with D maybe TRBD2 (5 bases). Germline V lookup: CDR1 SQVTM, CDR2 ANQGSEA. Between the trimmed V and J ends, which lost 3 bases and 8 bases, there was a span of 32 bases. The CDR3 sequence is 19 residues long. The DNA of the CDR3 is TGCAGCGTTGACCCACCCAACCCTCAACTAGATCTGATGAGCGATGAGCAGTTCTTC. Translated: CSVDPPNPQLDLMSDEQFF.

The V and J genes are TRBV28 and TRBJ2-7; D not resolved. The CDR3 loop spans 13 amino acids. V shed 5 bases and J shed 6 bases, with 14 bases lying between them. The germline V gene has CDR1 MDHEN and CDR2 SYDVKM. The CDR3 DNA is TGTGCCAGCAGTACCGCCGCAGGTTCCGAGCAGTACTTC. Protein sequence: CASSTAAGSEQYF.

CDR3 DNA: TGCAGCGTTGAAGGGTCAGCGGGAGATAACAATGAGCAGTTCTTC. Translation gives CSVEGSAGDNNEQFF. This chain links TRBV29-1 with TRBJ2-1; 8 nucleotides align to TRBD2. The CDR3 length is 15 residues. V trimming: 1 base; J trimming: 5 bases; junction bases outside the gene matches: 7. Germline assignment: CDR1 SQVTM and CDR2 ANQGSEA.

The chain uses TRBV30 and TRBJ1-5; 11 nucleotides align to TRBD1. The V segment lost 5 bases and the J segment 2 bases; nucleotides outside the gene matches: 2. CDR3 length equals 14 residues. CDR1 and CDR2 from the germline V gene are GTSNPN and SVGIG (reference sequence). CDR3 sequence: CAWGQGARNQPQHF. The CDR3 DNA reads as TGTGCCTGGGGACAGGGGGCACGCAATCAGCCCCAGCATTTT.

The chain has TRBV7-9 and TRBJ2-1; 8 bases align to TRBD2. The CDR3 runs 15 residues. V lost 1 base to trimming and J lost 4 bases; unmatched junction nucleotides: 3. Germline loops: CDR1 SEHNR, CDR2 FQNEAQ (reference sequence). The CDR3 DNA reads TGTGCCAGCAGCTTAGGAGCGGGAGATTACAATGAGCAGTTCTTC. Translating it yields CASSLGAGDYNEQFF.

There are a few counts of this clone. The rearrangement joins TRBV7-3 to TRBJ2-7; 13 bases align to TRBD2. This CDR3 spans 15 amino acids. V trimming: 5 bases; J trimming: 4 bases; junction bases outside the gene matches: 5. Germline assignment: CDR1 SGHTA and CDR2 FQGTGA. In DNA, the CDR3 is TGTGCCAGCAGCCCGGGGACTAGCGGGAAATACGAGCAGTACTTC. Protein: CASSPGTSGKYEQYF.

V and J are TRBV3-1 (or the pseudogene TRBV3-2) and TRBJ2-7, with 11 bases that match TRBD2. The length of the CDR3 is 15 residues. The ends lost 3 bases at V and 6 bases at J; junction bases unmatched: 7. CDR1 and CDR2 (germline): LGHDT, YNNKEL (reference sequence). CDR3 nucleotides: TGTGCCAGCAGCCACTCCGAACTAGCGGGAGCCGAGCAGTACTTC. Translating gives CASSHSELAGAEQYF.

The chain combines TRBV30 with TRBJ1-5; no clear D gene. V was shortened by 1 base and J by 0 bases, with 10 bases between the two germline ends. The CDR3 totals 15 residues. Per the germline V gene, CDR1 is GTSNPN and CDR2 is SVGIG (reference sequence). The DNA of the CDR3 is TGTGCCTGGAGTGAGGGAGGATATAGCAATCAGCCCCAGCATTTT. This encodes CAWSEGGYSNQPQHF.

This clone was detected once. The chain links TRBV3-1 (or the pseudogene TRBV3-2) to TRBJ2-3; the D gene is possibly TRBD2 (6 bases). V shed 0 bases and J shed 8 bases, with 12 bases lying between them. Germline CDR1 reads LGHDT; CDR2 reads YNNKEL (reference sequence). This CDR3 spans 14 amino acids. CDR3 loop: CASSQDTSSGTQYF. CDR3 DNA: TGTGCCAGCAGCCAAGACACTAGCAGTGGTACGCAGTATTTT.

This clone has a handful of counts. The J gene is TRBJ2-7, the V gene TRBV5-4, with 11 nucleotides matching TRBD2. The CDR3 loop spans 15 amino acids. Per germline, CDR1 SGHNT and CDR2 YYREEE (reference sequence). V was pared by 0 bases and J by 5 bases, with 4 bases of the junction left unmatched. The CDR3 loop reads CASSLDLAGGNEQYF. CDR3 bases: TGTGCCAGCAGCTTGGATCTAGCGGGAGGTAACGAGCAGTACTTC. The full variable domain, with the rest looked up from reference TRBV5-4 and TRBJ2-7, is ETGVTQSPTHLIKTRGQQVTLRCSSQSGHNTVSWYQQALGQGPQFIFQYYREEENGRGNFPPRFSGLQFPNYSSELNVNALELDDSALYLCASSLDLAGGNEQYFGPGTRLTVT.

This clone was detected once. V and J are TRBV18 and TRBJ2-3, with unresolved D. The CDR3 covers 14 residues. Germline V CDR1 and CDR2: KGHSH, LQKENI. V gave up 6 bases and J gave up 0 bases, with 10 bases separating them. In DNA, the CDR3 is TGTGCCAGCTCCGAACTCAGGAGCACAGATACGCAGTATTTT. Its protein is CASSELRSTDTQYF.

The CDR3 here is CASSYSFRLAGDLNEQFF. CDR3 DNA sequence: TGTGCCAGCAGTTACTCGTTTCGACTAGCGGGAGATCTAAATGAGCAGTTCTTC. This chain uses TRBV6-2 or TRBV6-3 with TRBJ2-1; 12 bases map to TRBD2. V lost 0 bases to trimming and J lost 7 bases; unmatched junction nucleotides: 10. Germline CDR1 is MNHEY and CDR2 is SVGEGT. There are 18 residues in the CDR3.

This clone was seen only once. Here the CDR3 DNA reads TGTGCCAGCAGCTTGGTGGGACAGGGAAACACCATATATTTT. Translating it yields CASSLVGQGNTIYF. This rearrangement joins TRBV5-5 to TRBJ1-3; 7 nucleotides match TRBD1. The germline V gene has CDR1 SGHKS and CDR2 YYEKEE (reference sequence). CDR3 length: 14 amino acids. V was pared by 0 bases and J by 4 bases, with 1 base of the junction left unmatched.

The V and J genes are TRBV11-2 and TRBJ2-5, with 13 bases lining up with TRBD2. Germline-derived CDR1 and CDR2 are SGHAT and FQNNGV. The CDR3 loop spans 17 amino acids. The ends lost 4 bases at V and 5 bases at J; junction bases unmatched: 10. The CDR3 loop reads CASSSTSGRASFETQYF. CDR3 coding DNA: TGTGCCAGCAGCTCCACTAGCGGGAGGGCCTCTTTCGAGACCCAGTACTTC.

V is TRBV7-8 and J is TRBJ2-5; 9 bases agree with TRBD1. Trimming took 2 bases from V and 6 from J; bases not matched to a gene: 4. The CDR3 has 14 amino acids. Germline CDR1 and CDR2: SGHVS and FQNEAQ. For the CDR3, the DNA is TGTGCCAGCAGCTTAAACGGACAGGGGAAGACCCAGTACTTC. Its translation is CASSLNGQGKTQYF.

This clone was counted once. This chain links TRBV2 with TRBJ1-4; D possibly corresponds to TRBD1 (5 bases). Trimming took 7 bases from V and 6 from J, leaving 18 bases between them. Germline V lookup: CDR1 SNHLY, CDR2 FYNNEI. CDR3 length: 15 amino acids. The CDR3 loop is CASNMGGTGDEKLFF. The CDR3 DNA is TGTGCCAGCAACATGGGGGGGACGGGGGATGAAAAACTGTTTTTT.